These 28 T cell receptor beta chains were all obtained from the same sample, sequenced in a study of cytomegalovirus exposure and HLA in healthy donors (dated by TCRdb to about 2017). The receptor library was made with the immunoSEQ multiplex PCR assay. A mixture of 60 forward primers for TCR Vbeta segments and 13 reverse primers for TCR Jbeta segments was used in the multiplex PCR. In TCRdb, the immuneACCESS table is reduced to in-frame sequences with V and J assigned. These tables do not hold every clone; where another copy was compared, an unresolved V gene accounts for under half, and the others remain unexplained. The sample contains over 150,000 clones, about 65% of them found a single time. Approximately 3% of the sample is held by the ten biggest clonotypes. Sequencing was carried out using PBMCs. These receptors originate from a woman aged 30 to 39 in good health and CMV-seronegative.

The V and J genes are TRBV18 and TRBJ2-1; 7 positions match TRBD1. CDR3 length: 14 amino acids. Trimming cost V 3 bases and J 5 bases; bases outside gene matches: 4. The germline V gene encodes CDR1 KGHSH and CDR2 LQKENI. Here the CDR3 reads CASSPGTADNEQFF. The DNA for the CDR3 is TGTGCCAGCTCACCCGGGACAGCAGACAATGAGCAGTTCTTC.

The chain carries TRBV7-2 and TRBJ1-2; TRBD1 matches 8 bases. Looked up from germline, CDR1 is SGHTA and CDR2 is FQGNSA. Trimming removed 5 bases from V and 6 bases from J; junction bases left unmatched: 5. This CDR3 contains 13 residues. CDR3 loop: CASSPTGGDGYTF. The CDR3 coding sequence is TGTGCCAGCAGCCCCACAGGGGGTGATGGCTACACCTTC.

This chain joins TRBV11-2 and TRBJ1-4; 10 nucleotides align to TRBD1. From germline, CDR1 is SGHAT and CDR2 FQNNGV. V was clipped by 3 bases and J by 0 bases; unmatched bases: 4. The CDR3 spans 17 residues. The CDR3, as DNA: TGTGCCAGCAGCTTGGGACAGGGGCCTTCAACTAATGAAAAACTGTTTTTT. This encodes CASSLGQGPSTNEKLFF.

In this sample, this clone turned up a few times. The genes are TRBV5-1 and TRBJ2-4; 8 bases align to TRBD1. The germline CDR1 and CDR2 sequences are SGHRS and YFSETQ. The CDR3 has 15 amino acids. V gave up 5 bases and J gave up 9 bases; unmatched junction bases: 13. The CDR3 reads CASRGGGQGQTIQYF. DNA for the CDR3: TGCGCCAGCAGGGGAGGAGGACAGGGTCAGACCATTCAGTACTTC.

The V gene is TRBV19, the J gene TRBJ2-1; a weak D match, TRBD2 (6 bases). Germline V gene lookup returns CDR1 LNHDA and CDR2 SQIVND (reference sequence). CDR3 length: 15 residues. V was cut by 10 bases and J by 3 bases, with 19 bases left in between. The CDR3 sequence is CATNPGTGFYNEQFF. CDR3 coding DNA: TGTGCCACTAACCCCGGGACTGGGTTCTACAATGAGCAGTTCTTC.

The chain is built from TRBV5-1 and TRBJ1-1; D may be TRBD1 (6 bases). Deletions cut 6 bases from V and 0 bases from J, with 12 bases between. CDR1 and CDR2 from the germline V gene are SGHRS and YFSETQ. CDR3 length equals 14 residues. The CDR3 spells CASKTGNLNTEAFF. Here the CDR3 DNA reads TGCGCCAGCAAAACAGGGAACTTGAACACTGAAGCTTTCTTT.

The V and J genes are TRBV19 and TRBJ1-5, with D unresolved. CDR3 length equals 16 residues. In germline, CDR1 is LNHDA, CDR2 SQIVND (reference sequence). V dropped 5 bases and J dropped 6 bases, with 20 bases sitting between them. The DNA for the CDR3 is TGTGCCAGTAGTGGAAGTCGGGATGGTCCGCGTCAGCCCCAGCATTTT. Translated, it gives CASSGSRDGPRQPQHF.

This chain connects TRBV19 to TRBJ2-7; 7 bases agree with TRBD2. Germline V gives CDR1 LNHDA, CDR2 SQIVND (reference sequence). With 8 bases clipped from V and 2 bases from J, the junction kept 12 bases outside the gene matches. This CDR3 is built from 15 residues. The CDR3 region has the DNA TGTGCCAGTCCGGTCCCCTCTCTAGCGGCCTACGAGCAGTACTTC. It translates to CASPVPSLAAYEQYF.

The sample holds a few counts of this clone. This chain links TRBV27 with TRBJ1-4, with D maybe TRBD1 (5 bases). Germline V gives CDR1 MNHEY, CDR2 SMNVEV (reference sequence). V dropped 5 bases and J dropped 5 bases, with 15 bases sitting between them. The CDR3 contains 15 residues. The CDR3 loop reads CASSPTLQGNEKLFF. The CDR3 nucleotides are TGTGCCAGCAGTCCAACCCTTCAGGGAAATGAAAAACTGTTTTTT. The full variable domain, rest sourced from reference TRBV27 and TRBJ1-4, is EAQVTQNPRYLITVTGKKLTVTCSQNMNHEYMSWYRQDPGLGLRQIYYSMNVEVTDKGDVPEGYKVSRKEKRNFPLILESPSPNQTSLYFCASSPTLQGNEKLFFGSGTQLSVL.

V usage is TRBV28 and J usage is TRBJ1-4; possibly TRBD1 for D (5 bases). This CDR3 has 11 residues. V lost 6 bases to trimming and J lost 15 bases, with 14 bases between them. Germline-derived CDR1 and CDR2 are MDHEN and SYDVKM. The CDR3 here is CASRRTRDLFF. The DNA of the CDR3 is TGTGCCAGCAGGAGAACACGGGACTTGTTTTTT.

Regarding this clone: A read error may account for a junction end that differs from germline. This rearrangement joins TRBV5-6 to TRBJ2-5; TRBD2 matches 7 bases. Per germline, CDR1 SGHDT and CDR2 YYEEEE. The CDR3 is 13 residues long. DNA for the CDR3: TGTGCCAGCAGAGGGACTAACCAAGAGACCCGGTACTTC. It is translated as CASRGTNQETRYF.

The CDR3 loop reads CASSLGQTTISYNEQFF. In nucleotides, the CDR3 is TGTGCCAGCAGCTTAGGACAAACTACCATCTCCTACAATGAGCAGTTCTTC. This rearrangement joins TRBV5-4 to TRBJ2-1; possible D gene TRBD1, 5 bases. The CDR3 is 17 amino acids. Germline V gene data show CDR1 as SGHNT and CDR2 as YYREEE (reference sequence). V lost 2 bases and J 0 bases, leaving 15 bases between the germline ends. The entire variable domain, with the rest obtained from reference TRBV5-4 and TRBJ2-1, is as follows: ETGVTQSPTHLIKTRGQQVTLRCSSQSGHNTVSWYQQALGQGPQFIFQYYREEENGRGNFPPRFSGLQFPNYSSELNVNALELDDSALYLCASSLGQTTISYNEQFFGPGTRLTVL.

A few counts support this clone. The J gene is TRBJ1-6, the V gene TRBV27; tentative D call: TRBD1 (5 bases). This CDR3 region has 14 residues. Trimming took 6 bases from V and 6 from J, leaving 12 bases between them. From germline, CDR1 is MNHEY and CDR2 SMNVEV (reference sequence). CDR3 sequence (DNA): TGTGCCAGCAGGCAGGGTTCTTCTAATTCACCCCTCCACTTT. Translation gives CASRQGSSNSPLHF.

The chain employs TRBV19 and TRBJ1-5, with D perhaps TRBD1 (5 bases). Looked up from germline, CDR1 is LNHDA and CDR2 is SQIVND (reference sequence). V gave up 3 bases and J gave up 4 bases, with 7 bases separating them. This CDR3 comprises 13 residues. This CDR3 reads CASSMGGNQPQHF. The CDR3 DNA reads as TGTGCCAGTAGTATGGGGGGGAATCAGCCCCAGCATTTT.

This CDR3 reads CASSLGAGVGEQYF. CDR3 sequence (DNA): TGTGCCAGCAGCTTGGGAGCGGGAGTGGGCGAGCAGTACTTC. V gene TRBV5-6 combines with J gene TRBJ2-7; 8 nucleotides align to TRBD2. V lost 0 bases and J lost 6; bases outside the gene matches: 5. This CDR3 comprises 14 residues. CDR1 is SGHDT and CDR2 is YYEEEE in the germline V gene.

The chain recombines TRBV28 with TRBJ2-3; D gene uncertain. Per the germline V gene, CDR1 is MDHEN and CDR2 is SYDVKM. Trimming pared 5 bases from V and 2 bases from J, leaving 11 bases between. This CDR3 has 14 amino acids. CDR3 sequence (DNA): TGTGCCAGCAGTCTCCCAACTGACACAGATACGCAGTATTTT. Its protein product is CASSLPTDTDTQYF.

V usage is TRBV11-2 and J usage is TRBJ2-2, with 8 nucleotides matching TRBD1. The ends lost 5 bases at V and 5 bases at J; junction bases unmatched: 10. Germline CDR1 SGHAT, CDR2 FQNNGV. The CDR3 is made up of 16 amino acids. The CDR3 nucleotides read TGTGCCAGCAGCGACTACAGGGGGGCCCGGACCGGGGAGCTGTTTTTT. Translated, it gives CASSDYRGARTGELFF.

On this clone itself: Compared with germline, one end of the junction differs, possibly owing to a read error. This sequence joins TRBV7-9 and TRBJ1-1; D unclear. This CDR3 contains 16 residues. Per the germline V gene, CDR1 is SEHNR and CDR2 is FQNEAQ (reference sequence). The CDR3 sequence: CSSSLPNHGMNTEAFF. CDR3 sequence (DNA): TGTTCCAGCAGCTTACCCAACCACGGGATGAACACTGAAGCTTTCTTT.

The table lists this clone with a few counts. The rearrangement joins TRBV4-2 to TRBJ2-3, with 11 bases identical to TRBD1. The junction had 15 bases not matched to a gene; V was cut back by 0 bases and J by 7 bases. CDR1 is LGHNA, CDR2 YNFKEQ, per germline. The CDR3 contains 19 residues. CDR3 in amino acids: CASSQDSRTGGALGNTQYF. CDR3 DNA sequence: TGTGCCAGCAGCCAAGATTCCCGGACAGGGGGCGCACTTGGGAATACGCAGTATTTT.

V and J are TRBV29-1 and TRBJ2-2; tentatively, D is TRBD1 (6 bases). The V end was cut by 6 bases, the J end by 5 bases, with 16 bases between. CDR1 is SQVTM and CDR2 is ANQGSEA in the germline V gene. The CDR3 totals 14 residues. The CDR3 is CSVEKTGITGELFF. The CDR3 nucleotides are TGCAGCGTAGAGAAAACAGGGATAACCGGGGAGCTGTTTTTT.

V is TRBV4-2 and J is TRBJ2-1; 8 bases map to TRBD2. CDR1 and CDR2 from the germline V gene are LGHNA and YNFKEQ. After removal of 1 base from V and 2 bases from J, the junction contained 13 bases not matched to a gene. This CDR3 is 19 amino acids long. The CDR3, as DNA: TGTGCCAGCAGCCAAGCGGGGGAAATAGCGGGAACGGCCTACAATGAGCAGTTCTTC. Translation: CASSQAGEIAGTAYNEQFF.

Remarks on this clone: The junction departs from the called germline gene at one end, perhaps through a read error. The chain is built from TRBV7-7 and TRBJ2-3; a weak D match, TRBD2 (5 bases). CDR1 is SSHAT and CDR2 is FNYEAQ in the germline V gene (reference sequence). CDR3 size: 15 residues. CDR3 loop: CASSLTGSGTDTQYF. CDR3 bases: TGTGCTAGCAGCTTAACGGGATCGGGCACAGATACGCAGTATTTT.

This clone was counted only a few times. The CDR3 sequence: CASSSSGPYEQYF. The CDR3 DNA is TGTGCCAGCAGCAGTAGCGGCCCCTACGAGCAGTACTTC. The rearrangement joins TRBV27 to TRBJ2-7; weak D call: TRBD2 (6 bases). CDR1 and CDR2 from the germline V gene are MNHEY and SMNVEV (reference sequence). V was pared by 6 bases and J by 2 bases, with 11 bases between. This CDR3 is 13 amino acids long.

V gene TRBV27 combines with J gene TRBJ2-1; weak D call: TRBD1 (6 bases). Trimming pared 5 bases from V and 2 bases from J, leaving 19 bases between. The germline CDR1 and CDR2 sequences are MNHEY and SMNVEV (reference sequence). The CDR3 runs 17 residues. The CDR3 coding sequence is TGTGCCAGCAGTCCCTGGACAGTCCCGAGCCCCTACAATGAGCAGTTCTTC. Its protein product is CASSPWTVPSPYNEQFF.

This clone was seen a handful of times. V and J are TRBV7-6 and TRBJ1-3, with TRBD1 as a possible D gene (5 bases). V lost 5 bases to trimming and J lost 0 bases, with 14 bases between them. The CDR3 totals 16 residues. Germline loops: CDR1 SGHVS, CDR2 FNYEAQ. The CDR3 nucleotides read TGTGCCAGCAGCCCACTCGGGGGGAACTCTGGAAACACCATATATTTT. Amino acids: CASSPLGGNSGNTIYF.

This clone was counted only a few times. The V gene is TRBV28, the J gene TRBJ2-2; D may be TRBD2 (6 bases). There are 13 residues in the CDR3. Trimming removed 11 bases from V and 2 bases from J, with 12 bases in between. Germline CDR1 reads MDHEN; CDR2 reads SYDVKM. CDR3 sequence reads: CALGGPNTGELFF. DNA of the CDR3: TGTGCCCTCGGGGGACCCAACACCGGGGAGCTGTTTTTT.

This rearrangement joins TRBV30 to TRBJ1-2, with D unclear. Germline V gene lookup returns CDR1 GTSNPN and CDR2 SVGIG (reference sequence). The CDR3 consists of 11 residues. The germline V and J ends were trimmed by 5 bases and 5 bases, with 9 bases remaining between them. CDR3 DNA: TGTGCCTGGGGAGACTGGTATGGCTACACCTTC. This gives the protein CAWGDWYGYTF.

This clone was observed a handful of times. The CDR3 nucleotides read TGTGCCAGTAGGAAACGGCAGGGGGAGAACACTGAAGCTTTCTTT. It codes for CASRKRQGENTEAFF. The gene calls are TRBV19 and TRBJ1-1; TRBD1 matches 7 bases. CDR3 length equals 15 residues. V dropped 6 bases and J dropped 1; count of bases not matched to a gene: 8. The V gene's germline CDR1 is LNHDA and CDR2 SQIVND (reference sequence). Supplemented by reference TRBV19 and TRBJ1-1, the full variable domain reads DGGITQSPKYLFRKEGQNVTLSCEQNLNHDAMYWYRQDPGQGLRLIYYSQIVNDFQKGDIAEGYSVSREKKESFPLTVTSAQKNPTAFYLCASRKRQGENTEAFFGQGTRLTVV.